These T cell receptor beta chains were read from a single sample in a study of blood T cell repertoires in COVID-19. Using immunoSEQ multiplex PCR, the repertoire was profiled, and TCRdb retains in-frame clones only, with some absent. This table has a few hundred thousand clones, around 89% appearing once. The sample taken for sequencing was peripheral blood. These receptors came from a man between 70 and 80 years old with acute or convalescent COVID-19. Each CDR3 is given with its conserved first and last residue. The D gene is left open where the match is weak. Where a row states a size, it is once, few, many or the class of an expanded clone; other rows omit it.

j_gene: TRBJ2-3
v_gene: TRBV7-9
abundance: -
d_gene: TRBD2
CDR3nt: TGTGCCAGCAGCCGACTAGCGACCAGCACAGATACGCAGTATTTT
CDR3aa: CASSRLATSTDTQYF

j_gene: TRBJ1-4
v_gene: TRBV5-1
abundance: -
d_gene: -
CDR3nt: TGCGCCAGCAGTCCAGGGTTCCCCAATGAAAAACTGTTTTTT
CDR3aa: CASSPGFPNEKLFF

j_gene: TRBJ2-5
v_gene: TRBV6-1
abundance: -
d_gene: TRBD2
CDR3nt: TGTGCCAGCAGTCAAGGACTAGCGGGGTACCAAGAGACCCAGTACTTC
CDR3aa: CASSQGLAGYQETQYF

j_gene: TRBJ1-2
v_gene: TRBV6-5
abundance: -
d_gene: TRBD1
CDR3nt: TGTGCCAGCAGTTCCCCCTTTGACAGGGCCGATGGCTACACCTTC
CDR3aa: CASSSPFDRADGYTF

j_gene: TRBJ1-5
v_gene: TRBV10-3
abundance: -
d_gene: -
CDR3nt: TGTGCCATCAGCGAAGGGGCACAGCCCCAGCATTTT
CDR3aa: CAISEGAQPQHF

j_gene: TRBJ1-3
v_gene: TRBV28
abundance: -
d_gene: -
CDR3nt: TGTGCCAGCAGCTCACCCAGGGGAGCTGGAAACACCATATATTTT
CDR3aa: CASSSPRGAGNTIYF

j_gene: TRBJ2-7
v_gene: TRBV18
abundance: -
d_gene: -
CDR3nt: TGTGCCAGCTCACCCACAGGTTGGAACGAGCAGTACTTC
CDR3aa: CASSPTGWNEQYF

j_gene: TRBJ2-7
v_gene: TRBV28
abundance: -
d_gene: TRBD2
CDR3nt: TGTGCCTCCTACAATGCCGGGACTAGCTCCTACGAGCAGTACTTC
CDR3aa: CASYNAGTSSYEQYF

j_gene: TRBJ1-2
v_gene: TRBV20-1
abundance: -
d_gene: TRBD1
CDR3nt: TGCAGTGCTAGTAAGGCGGGACAGGGTGCCTATGGCTACACCTTC
CDR3aa: CSASKAGQGAYGYTF

j_gene: TRBJ2-1
v_gene: TRBV29-1
abundance: -
d_gene: TRBD1
CDR3nt: TGCAGCGTTCACAGGGGTAAGGCCAATGAGCAGTTCTTC
CDR3aa: CSVHRGKANEQFF

j_gene: TRBJ2-3
v_gene: TRBV5-4
abundance: few
d_gene: -
CDR3nt: TGTGCCAGCAGCTTAGGCCAGCGCGAGGATACGCAGTATTTT
CDR3aa: CASSLGQREDTQYF

j_gene: TRBJ1-3
v_gene: TRBV27
abundance: -
d_gene: -
CDR3nt: TGTGCCAGTCATGGGCAGGGCTCTGGAAACACCATATATTTT
CDR3aa: CASHGQGSGNTIYF

j_gene: TRBJ2-1
v_gene: TRBV7-8
abundance: few
d_gene: TRBD2
CDR3nt: TGTGCCAGCAGCTTCTCTAGCGGGAGATCGTTTTCCTACAATGAGCAGTTCTTC
CDR3aa: CASSFSSGRSFSYNEQFF

j_gene: TRBJ2-1
v_gene: TRBV13
abundance: -
d_gene: TRBD2
CDR3nt: TGTGCCAGCAGCTTGGCCGGGACTAGCGGTTACAATGAGCAGTTCTTC
CDR3aa: CASSLAGTSGYNEQFF

j_gene: TRBJ2-2
v_gene: TRBV27
abundance: -
d_gene: -
CDR3nt: TGTGCCAGCAGCCCGATTCAGGGGAACACCGGGGAGCTGTTTTTT
CDR3aa: CASSPIQGNTGELFF

j_gene: TRBJ2-5
v_gene: TRBV10-3
abundance: once
d_gene: -
CDR3nt: TGTGCCATCAGTGACAGACAAGGCGGGGAGACCCAGTACTTC
CDR3aa: CAISDRQGGETQYF

j_gene: TRBJ2-3
v_gene: TRBV24-1
abundance: -
d_gene: TRBD1
CDR3nt: TGTGCCACCAGTGGTCGGACAGGGACAGATACGCAGTATTTT
CDR3aa: CATSGRTGTDTQYF

j_gene: TRBJ1-1
v_gene: TRBV11-2
abundance: -
d_gene: -
CDR3nt: TGTGCCAGCAGCAAGTACGACAGGAGGAACACTGAAGCTTTCTTT
CDR3aa: CASSKYDRRNTEAFF

j_gene: TRBJ1-2
v_gene: TRBV7-9
abundance: -
d_gene: -
CDR3nt: TGTGCCAGCAGCCCACAGGGTAACTATGGCTACACCTTC
CDR3aa: CASSPQGNYGYTF

j_gene: TRBJ2-1
v_gene: TRBV18
abundance: -
d_gene: TRBD1
CDR3nt: TGTGCCAGCTCAGCCACAACCGGGACAGGGCGTAATGAGCAGTTCTTC
CDR3aa: CASSATTGTGRNEQFF

j_gene: TRBJ2-7
v_gene: TRBV6-5
abundance: many
d_gene: TRBD2
CDR3nt: TGTGCCAGCAGAGATGCGGGAGCTTACGAGCAGTACTTC
CDR3aa: CASRDAGAYEQYF

j_gene: TRBJ1-4
v_gene: TRBV3-1/TRBV3-2
abundance: -
d_gene: -
CDR3nt: TGTGCCAGCAGCCAGGCCCAACAGGAGGGAGCAAGCTGTAGTGACTCATTATGGAATGAAAAACTGTTTTTT
CDR3aa: CASSQAQQEGASCSDSLWNEKLFF

j_gene: TRBJ2-7
v_gene: TRBV5-1
abundance: -
d_gene: -
CDR3nt: TGCGCCAGTCGCGCGACAGAATACTCCTACGAGCAGTACTTC
CDR3aa: CASRATEYSYEQYF

j_gene: TRBJ1-2
v_gene: TRBV12-3/TRBV12-4
abundance: -
d_gene: -
CDR3nt: TGTGCCAGTGGTGGGAGAGCTAACTATGGCTACACCTTC
CDR3aa: CASGGRANYGYTF

j_gene: TRBJ2-1
v_gene: TRBV3-1/TRBV3-2
abundance: -
d_gene: TRBD2
CDR3nt: TGTGCCAGCAGCGCGGGGGGAATGGGGGTCAATGAGCAGTTCTTC
CDR3aa: CASSAGGMGVNEQFF

j_gene: TRBJ2-1
v_gene: TRBV18
abundance: -
d_gene: TRBD2
CDR3nt: TGTGCCAGCTCGCAAGGACTAGTCGGTGAGCAGTTCTTC
CDR3aa: CASSQGLVGEQFF

j_gene: TRBJ2-7
v_gene: TRBV9
abundance: -
d_gene: TRBD2
CDR3nt: TGTGCCAGCAGCGTAGAAGCGGGAGGCGGCGAGCAGTACTTC
CDR3aa: CASSVEAGGGEQYF

j_gene: TRBJ2-1
v_gene: TRBV6-1
abundance: -
d_gene: TRBD2
CDR3nt: TGTGCCAGCAGTGACCGGACTAGCGGAAAAGCTAGGAATGAGCAGTTCTTC
CDR3aa: CASSDRTSGKARNEQFF

j_gene: TRBJ1-5
v_gene: TRBV7-2
abundance: -
d_gene: TRBD1
CDR3nt: TGTGCCAGCAGTGGGACAGGTTATAGCAATCAGCCCCAGCATTTT
CDR3aa: CASSGTGYSNQPQHF

j_gene: TRBJ1-3
v_gene: TRBV11-2
abundance: -
d_gene: -
CDR3nt: TGTGCCAGCAGCTTAAAAAGGGCAGGGGTTAACTCTGGAAACACCATATATTTT
CDR3aa: CASSLKRAGVNSGNTIYF

j_gene: TRBJ2-7
v_gene: TRBV11-2
abundance: few
d_gene: TRBD1
CDR3nt: TGTGCCAGCAGCTTAGTAGCGACAGGGTCCTTTGAGCAGTACTTC
CDR3aa: CASSLVATGSFEQYF

j_gene: TRBJ2-1
v_gene: TRBV18
abundance: -
d_gene: TRBD2
CDR3nt: TGTGCCAGCTCTCCAGCGGGGGACCGCTCCCCGGCCCAGTTCTTC
CDR3aa: CASSPAGDRSPAQFF

j_gene: TRBJ2-3
v_gene: TRBV27
abundance: -
d_gene: TRBD2
CDR3nt: TGTGCCAGCAGGAGGATTAGCGGGACAGATACGCAGTATTTT
CDR3aa: CASRRISGTDTQYF

j_gene: TRBJ2-2
v_gene: TRBV6-5
abundance: -
d_gene: -
CDR3nt: TGTGCCAGCGGAGGGGCAGGGCGCACCGGGGAGCTGTTTTTT
CDR3aa: CASGGAGRTGELFF

j_gene: TRBJ2-1
v_gene: TRBV24-1
abundance: -
d_gene: TRBD1
CDR3nt: TGTGCCACCAGTGATCCCCTGGGACAGGGGGCCCTCGGGAATGAGCAGTTCTTC
CDR3aa: CATSDPLGQGALGNEQFF

j_gene: TRBJ2-1
v_gene: TRBV27
abundance: -
d_gene: -
CDR3nt: TGTGCCAGCAGGGCGGGGACCCCCTACAATGAGCAGTTCTTC
CDR3aa: CASRAGTPYNEQFF

j_gene: TRBJ2-3
v_gene: TRBV3-1/TRBV3-2
abundance: once
d_gene: TRBD1
CDR3nt: TGTGCCAGCAGCCAAGTTCCAGAGACAGGGGAGATCACAGATACGCAGTATTTT
CDR3aa: CASSQVPETGEITDTQYF

j_gene: TRBJ1-2
v_gene: TRBV6-2/TRBV6-3
abundance: -
d_gene: -
CDR3nt: TGTGCCAGCAGTTACCGGGGGGATGGCTACACCTTC
CDR3aa: CASSYRGDGYTF

j_gene: TRBJ1-2
v_gene: TRBV19
abundance: -
d_gene: -
CDR3nt: TGTGCCAGTAGCAGCGGACAGAACGCTAACTATGGCTACACCTTC
CDR3aa: CASSSGQNANYGYTF

j_gene: TRBJ1-2
v_gene: TRBV7-9
abundance: -
d_gene: -
CDR3nt: TGTGCCGGGTCGGACAGCCTCTATGGCTACACCTTC
CDR3aa: CAGSDSLYGYTF

j_gene: TRBJ2-7
v_gene: TRBV5-1
abundance: -
d_gene: -
CDR3nt: TGCGCCAGCAGCTTGGTTCTAGACTACGAGCAGTACTTC
CDR3aa: CASSLVLDYEQYF